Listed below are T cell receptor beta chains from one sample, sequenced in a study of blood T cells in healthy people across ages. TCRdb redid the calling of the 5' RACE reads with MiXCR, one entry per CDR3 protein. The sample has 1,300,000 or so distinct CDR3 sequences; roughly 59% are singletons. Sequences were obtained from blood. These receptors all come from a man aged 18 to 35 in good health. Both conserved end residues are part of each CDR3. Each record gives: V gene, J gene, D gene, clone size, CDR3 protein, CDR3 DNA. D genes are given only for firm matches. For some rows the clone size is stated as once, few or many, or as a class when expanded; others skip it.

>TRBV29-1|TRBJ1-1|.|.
CSVMTWAGEAFF
TGCAGCGTAATGACCTGGGCCGGTGAAGCTTTCTTT
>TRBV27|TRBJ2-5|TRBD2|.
CASSLGHPGGETQYF
TGTGCCAGCAGCCTAGGACACCCCGGGGGGGAGACCCAGTACTTC
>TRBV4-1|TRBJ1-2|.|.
CASSPAAWRNYGYTF
TGCGCCAGCAGCCCAGCGGCGTGGAGGAACTATGGCTACACCTTC
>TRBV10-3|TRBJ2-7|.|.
CAISEPVDREASYEQYF
TGTGCCATCAGTGAGCCGGTAGACAGGGAGGCTTCCTACGAGCAGTACTTC
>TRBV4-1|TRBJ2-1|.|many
CASSQASYNEQFF
TGCGCCAGCAGCCAAGCTTCCTACAATGAGCAGTTCTTC
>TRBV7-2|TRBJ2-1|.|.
CASTQRAFLNEQFF
TGTGCCAGCACCCAGAGGGCTTTTCTTAATGAGCAGTTCTTC
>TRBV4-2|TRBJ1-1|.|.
CASSQDTGRGEAFF
TGTGCCAGCAGCCAAGACACAGGGAGGGGTGAAGCTTTCTTT
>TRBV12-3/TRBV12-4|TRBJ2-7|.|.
CASSRGSSYNEQYF
TGTGCCAGCAGTCGAGGGAGCTCCTACAATGAGCAGTACTTC
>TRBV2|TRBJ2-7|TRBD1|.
CASYVLQGEEYEQYF
TGTGCCAGCTATGTTTTACAGGGGGAAGAATACGAGCAGTACTTC
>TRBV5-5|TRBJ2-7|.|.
CASSSPGDPTENYEQYF
TGTGCCAGCAGCTCCCCAGGGGACCCAACCGAGAACTACGAGCAGTACTTC
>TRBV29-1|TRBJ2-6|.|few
CSVAGGNSGANVLTF
TGCAGCGTTGCGGGTGGCAACTCTGGGGCCAACGTCCTGACTTTC
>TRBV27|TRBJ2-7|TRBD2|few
CASSAGGNYEQYF
TGTGCCAGCAGTGCGGGGGGAAACTACGAGCAGTACTTC
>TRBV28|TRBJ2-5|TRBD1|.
CASSLTPGQLIQETQYF
TGTGCCAGCAGTCTGACCCCGGGACAGCTAATTCAAGAGACCCAGTACTTC
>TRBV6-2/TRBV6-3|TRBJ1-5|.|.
CASSSPDTHNQPQHF
TGTGCCAGCAGTTCTCCGGACACCCACAATCAGCCCCAGCATTTT
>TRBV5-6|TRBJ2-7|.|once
CASSQLGVQTVTYEQYF
TGTGCCAGCAGCCAACTTGGAGTACAAACCGTGACCTACGAGCAGTACTTC
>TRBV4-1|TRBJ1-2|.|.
CASSQVLGADYGYTF
TGCGCCAGCAGCCAAGTCCTAGGGGCTGACTATGGCTACACCTTC
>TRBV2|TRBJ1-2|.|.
CASSVSRQGGGYTF
TGTGCCAGCAGTGTGTCACGGCAAGGCGGGGGCTACACCTTC
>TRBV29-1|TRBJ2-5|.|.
CSAQGGGYGNEQYF
TGCAGCGCCCAGGGAGGGGGCTATGGAAATGAGCAGTACTTC
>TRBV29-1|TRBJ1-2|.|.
CSVVAINYGYTF
TGCAGCGTTGTGGCGATTAACTATGGCTACACCTTC
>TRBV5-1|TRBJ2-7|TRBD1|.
CASSLLGTGPDEQYF
TGCGCCAGCAGCTTGCTTGGGACAGGACCCGACGAGCAGTACTTC
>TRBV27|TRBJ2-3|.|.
CASSLFQGGTDTQYF
TGTGCCAGCAGTTTATTCCAGGGGGGGACAGATACGCAGTATTTT
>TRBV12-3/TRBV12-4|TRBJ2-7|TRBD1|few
CASSPKLGQGYEQYF
TGTGCCAGCAGTCCTAAGTTAGGACAGGGCTACGAGCAGTACTTC
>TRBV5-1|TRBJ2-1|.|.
CASSLVYRYDNEQFF
TGCGCCAGCAGCTTGGTTTATAGGTACGACAATGAGCAGTTCTTC
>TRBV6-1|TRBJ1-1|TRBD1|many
CASSGVSGDFQGGTEAFF
TGTGCCAGCAGTGGAGTGTCAGGGGACTTCCAGGGGGGCACTGAAGCTTTCTTT
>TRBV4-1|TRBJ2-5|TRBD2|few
CASSHGTSEQETQYF
TGCGCCAGCAGCCACGGGACTAGCGAGCAAGAGACCCAGTACTTC
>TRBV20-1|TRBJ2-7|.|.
CSARAKPNYNEQYF
TGCAGTGCTAGAGCCAAACCCAACTACAATGAGCAGTACTTC
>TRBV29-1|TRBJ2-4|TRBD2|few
CSVDFSTGGEQYF
TGCAGCGTTGACTTCAGCACGGGGGGGGAGCAGTACTTC
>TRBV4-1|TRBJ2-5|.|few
CASSQPKRMAQETQYF
TGCGCCAGCAGCCAGCCTAAGAGGATGGCGCAAGAGACCCAGTACTTC
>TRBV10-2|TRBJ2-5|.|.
CASSDEDIPQETQYF
TGCGCCAGCAGTGATGAGGACATCCCACAAGAGACCCAGTACTTC
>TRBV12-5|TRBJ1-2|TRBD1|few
CASGSPGQGNYGYTF
TGTGCTAGTGGCTCCCCGGGACAGGGAAACTATGGCTACACCTTC
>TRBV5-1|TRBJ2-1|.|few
CASSEGHPTAYNEQFF
TGCGCCAGCAGCGAGGGACACCCAACCGCCTACAATGAGCAGTTCTTC
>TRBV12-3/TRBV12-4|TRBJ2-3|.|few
CASSFVVEQYF
TGTGCCAGCAGTTTTGTAGTCGAGCAGTATTTT
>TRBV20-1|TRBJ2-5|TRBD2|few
CSARAGGQETQYF
TGCAGTGCTAGAGCGGGGGGGCAAGAGACCCAGTACTTC
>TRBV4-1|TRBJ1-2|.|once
CASSQTGSSYYGYTF
TGCGCCAGCAGCCAGACAGGTTCCTCCTACTATGGCTACACCTTC
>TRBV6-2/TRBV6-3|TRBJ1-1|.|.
CASSYGRGSTEAFF
TGTGCCAGCAGTTATGGCAGGGGAAGCACTGAAGCTTTCTTT
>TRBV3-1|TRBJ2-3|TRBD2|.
CASSRTGTSGSYLDTQYF
TGTGCCAGCAGTCGAACCGGGACTAGCGGGAGTTATCTGGATACGCAGTATTTT
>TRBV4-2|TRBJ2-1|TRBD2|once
CASSPEGPSGRASQFF
TGTGCCAGCAGCCCCGAGGGGCCTAGCGGGAGGGCCTCTCAGTTCTTC
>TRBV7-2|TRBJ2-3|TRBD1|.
CASSLNRGVGTDTQYF
TGTGCCAGCAGCCTAAACAGGGGGGTAGGGACAGATACGCAGTATTTT
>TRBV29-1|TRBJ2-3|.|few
CSVGQVFTDTQYF
TGCAGCGTTGGACAGGTGTTCACAGATACGCAGTATTTT
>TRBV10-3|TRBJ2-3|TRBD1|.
CAIRSGTGTDTQYF
TGTGCCATCAGATCTGGGACAGGCACAGATACGCAGTATTTT
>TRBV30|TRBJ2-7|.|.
CAWSVKGSYEQYF
TGTGCCTGGAGTGTAAAGGGTTCCTACGAGCAGTACTTC
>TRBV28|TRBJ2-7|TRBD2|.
CASSTGTSPLYEQYF
TGTGCCAGCAGTACCGGGACTAGCCCTCTCTACGAGCAGTACTTC
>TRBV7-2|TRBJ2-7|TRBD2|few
CASSTRTSGVYEQYF
TGTGCCAGCAGCACTCGGACTAGCGGAGTCTACGAGCAGTACTTC
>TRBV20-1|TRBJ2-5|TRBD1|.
CSAREEQGAWETQYF
TGCAGTGCTAGAGAGGAACAGGGGGCCTGGGAGACCCAGTACTTC
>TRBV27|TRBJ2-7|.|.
CASSLYGVTGYEQYF
TGTGCCAGCAGTTTATACGGGGTGACGGGCTACGAGCAGTACTTC
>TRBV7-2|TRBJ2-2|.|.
CASSLVTAVSGELFF
TGTGCCAGCAGCTTGGTTACGGCAGTGTCCGGGGAGCTGTTTTTT
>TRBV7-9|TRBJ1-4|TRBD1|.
CASSPRDSGFEKLFF
TGTGCCAGCAGCCCCCGGGACAGTGGCTTTGAAAAACTGTTTTTT
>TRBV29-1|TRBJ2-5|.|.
CSVEYGRETQYF
TGCAGCGTTGAGTATGGGAGGGAGACCCAGTACTTC
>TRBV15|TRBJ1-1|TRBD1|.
CATSSLGTGYTEAFF
TGTGCCACCAGTTCCTTGGGGACAGGATACACTGAAGCTTTCTTT
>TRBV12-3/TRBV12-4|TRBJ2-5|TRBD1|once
CASSQSGQRPRETQYF
TGTGCCAGCAGTCAGTCGGGACAGAGGCCCCGGGAGACCCAGTACTTC